The sequence of this T cell receptor (beta chain) was determined in a study of T cell responses to AZD1222 COVID-19 vaccine. Assay used: immunoSEQ multiplex PCR; TCRdb lists only in-frame clones, some missing. The sample contains approximately 190,000 clones, 85% to 95% of which appear only once. The CDR3 has 14 amino acids. In germline, CDR1 is WSHSY, CDR2 SAAADI. Trimming cost V 8 bases and J 5 bases; bases outside gene matches: 11. As for this clone: Antigen unknown.

General study findings and limits: Spike-specific TCR breadth and depth rose after two AZD1222 doses. There were repertoire samples only from the period after the peak T cell response. Seropositivity was recorded at baseline in only 6 or 7 AZD1222 recipients. Clonal diversity may have been underestimated, and the donors were mostly white British, with more females than males.

The chain employs TRBV10-2 and TRBJ1-1; TRBD1 aligns across 7 bases. Here the sequenced sample was peripheral blood, taken on day 0 of AZD1222 vaccination. The TCR sequence derives from an adult in good health. Here the CDR3 DNA reads TGCGCCAGCGGGAAAGGGACAGTTTTTACTGAAGCTTTCTTT. Its translation is CASGKGTVFTEAFF.